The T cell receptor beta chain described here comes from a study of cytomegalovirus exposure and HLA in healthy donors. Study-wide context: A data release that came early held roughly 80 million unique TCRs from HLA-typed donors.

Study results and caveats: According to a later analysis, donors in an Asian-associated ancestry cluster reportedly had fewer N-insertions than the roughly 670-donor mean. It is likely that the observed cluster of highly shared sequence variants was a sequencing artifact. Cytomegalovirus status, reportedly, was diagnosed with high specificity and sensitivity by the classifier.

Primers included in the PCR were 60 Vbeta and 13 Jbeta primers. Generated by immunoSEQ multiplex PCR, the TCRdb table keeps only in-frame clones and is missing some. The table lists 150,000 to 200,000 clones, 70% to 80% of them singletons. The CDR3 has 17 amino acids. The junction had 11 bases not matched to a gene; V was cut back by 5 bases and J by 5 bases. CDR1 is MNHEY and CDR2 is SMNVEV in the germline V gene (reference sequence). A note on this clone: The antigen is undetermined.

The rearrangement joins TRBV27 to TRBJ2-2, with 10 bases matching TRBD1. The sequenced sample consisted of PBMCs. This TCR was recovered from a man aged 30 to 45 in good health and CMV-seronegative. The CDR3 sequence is CASSRQGAVWGTGELFF. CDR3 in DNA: TGTGCCAGCAGTCGACAGGGGGCCGTTTGGGGAACCGGGGAGCTGTTTTTT.